This T cell receptor (beta chain) is from a study of cytomegalovirus exposure and HLA in healthy donors. Overall study findings and caveats: The majority of TCR sequences were rare, yet some public TCRs appeared in many donors. The productive fraction for most TCR beta V segments was about 87% or about 30% in an earlier analysis.

Amplification used 60 Vbeta primers and 13 Jbeta primers. Per the original data handling: A follow-up analysis tallied tens of millions of unique TCR beta chains, roughly 11 million shared. Libraries were prepared by immunoSEQ multiplex PCR; TCRdb keeps only in-frame clonotypes and omits some of them. For V, J and clone size, that table is used; D and trimming come from the DNA. The profile shows approximately 140,000 clones, roughly three fifths of them singletons. V was pared by 3 bases and J by 8 bases, with 5 bases of the junction left unmatched. The CDR3 is made up of 15 amino acids. Germline V lookup: CDR1 SEHNR, CDR2 FQNEAQ (reference sequence). A remark on this clone: The antigen remains undetermined.

Sequencing was performed on PBMCs. The chain employs TRBV7-9 and TRBJ1-4; 11 bases fit TRBD1. This TCR was sampled from a woman aged 60-75 years in good health and CMV-seronegative. The CDR3 coding sequence is TGTGCCAGCAGCTTTACCGGGACAGGGGGAGAAAAACTGTTTTTT. Translation: CASSFTGTGGEKLFF.